Below are 21 T cell receptor beta chains sequenced from a single sample in a study of monozygotic twins with inflammatory bowel disease. TCRdb reanalyzed the 5' RACE reads and collapses them to one entry per CDR3 protein, without DNA. This repertoire comprises approximately 400,000 distinct CDR3 sequences; its ten largest clones make up 2% to 3%. Material: blood. These receptors originate from a human donor with ulcerative colitis or Crohn's disease, or a healthy co-twin of an affected twin (not recorded which).

J is TRBJ2-2 and V is TRBV4-2; checking the TCRdb D call of TRBD1 is not possible without DNA. The CDR3 runs to 16 residues. In germline, CDR1 is LGHNA, CDR2 YNFKEQ. CDR3 sequence reads: CASSQDTRGGTGELFF.

CDR3 loop: CASGTRQGVGSPLHF. The V and J genes are TRBV6-1 and TRBJ1-6; as DNA is missing, the TRBD1 call by TCRdb cannot be tested. Germline V CDR1 and CDR2: MNHNS, SASEGT. This CDR3 region has 15 residues.

Here the CDR3 reads CASSLAGTSGGLNEQFF. The chain recombines TRBV7-2 with TRBJ2-1; lacking DNA, the TRBD2 call made by TCRdb goes unchecked. The CDR3 covers 17 residues. Germline assignment: CDR1 SGHTA and CDR2 FQGNSA. The full variable domain, its missing parts supplied by reference TRBV7-2 and TRBJ2-1, is GAGVSQSPSNKVTEKGKDVELRCDPISGHTALYWYRQSLGQGLEFLIYFQGNSAPDKSGLPSDRFSAERTGGSVSTLTIQRTQQEDSAVYLCASSLAGTSGGLNEQFFGPGTRLTVL.

The chain has TRBV20-1 and TRBJ2-3; TCRdb outputs TRBD1, but without DNA this stays unchecked. The germline V gene has CDR1 DFQATT and CDR2 SNEGSKA (reference sequence). This CDR3 is 13 amino acids long. Here the CDR3 reads CSARGGSWDTQYF.

This rearrangement joins TRBV20-1 to TRBJ2-7; TCRdb proposes TRBD2, but this gene call is untestable without DNA. The CDR3 totals 13 residues. CDR1 is DFQATT and CDR2 is SNEGSKA in the germline V gene (reference sequence). The CDR3 sequence is CSAPASGSYEQYF.

The rearrangement links TRBV3-1 to TRBJ2-5; with no DNA, the TCRdb D assignment of TRBD2 cannot be verified. Germline V gene sequence: CDR1 LGHDT, CDR2 YNNKEL (reference sequence). CDR3 length: 16 residues. CDR3 amino acids: CASTTLRTRGQETQYF.

The chain uses TRBV6-1 and TRBJ2-2; TCRdb's assignment of TRBD1 cannot be checked, as there is no DNA. Looked up from germline, CDR1 is MNHNS and CDR2 is SASEGT. The CDR3 spans 15 residues. This CDR3 is CASRKLTGNTGELFF.

This chain joins TRBV20-1 and TRBJ1-1. Germline V gene data show CDR1 as DFQATT and CDR2 as SNEGSKA (reference sequence). This CDR3 region has 13 residues. Here the CDR3 reads CSARGGSNTEAFF.

This CDR3 is CASSSGLAGGKNTGELFF. V usage is TRBV5-1 and J usage is TRBJ2-2; TCRdb gives TRBD2 as the D gene, but with no DNA this cannot be confirmed. This CDR3 spans 18 amino acids. CDR1 and CDR2 from the germline V gene are SGHRS and YFSETQ.

The chain links TRBV27 to TRBJ2-7; TCRdb's D gene call, TRBD1, goes unchecked for lack of DNA. The V gene's germline CDR1 is MNHEY and CDR2 SMNVEV (reference sequence). The CDR3 sequence is 15 residues long. CDR3 region: CASSLTVGGTYEQYF.

J is TRBJ1-1 and V is TRBV2. This CDR3 has 13 residues. Germline CDR1 is SNHLY and CDR2 is FYNNEI. The CDR3 loop is CASSEARVGEAFF.

V is TRBV9 and J is TRBJ2-1; with no DNA, the TCRdb D assignment of TRBD2 cannot be verified. This CDR3 comprises 14 residues. The germline gives CDR1 SGDLS, CDR2 YYNGEE. CDR3 sequence reads: CASSVGGLAGEQFF.

The chain carries TRBV15 and TRBJ2-6; TCRdb's D call, TRBD1, is unchecked because there is no DNA. The CDR3 is 18 amino acids. CDR1 and CDR2 (germline): LNHNV, YYDKDF (reference sequence). CDR3 protein: CATSRSRTGRSGANVLTF.

The rearrangement links TRBV4-2 to TRBJ2-7; TCRdb outputs TRBD1, but without DNA this stays unchecked. This CDR3 region has 12 residues. The V gene's germline CDR1 is LGHNA and CDR2 YNFKEQ. CDR3 amino acids: CASSLTTGEQYF.

The chain employs TRBV12-3 or TRBV12-4 and TRBJ1-2; lacking DNA, the TRBD1 call made by TCRdb goes unchecked. The CDR3 is 13 amino acids. The CDR3 here is CASSPTGIHGYTF.

This chain's CDR3 is CAWRKGSNTEAFF. The chain carries TRBV30 and TRBJ1-1. CDR3 length: 13 amino acids. Germline V gene data show CDR1 as GTSNPN and CDR2 as SVGIG (reference sequence).

The chain joins TRBV27 to TRBJ1-1; TCRdb proposes TRBD1, but this gene call is untestable without DNA. The CDR3 consists of 15 residues. CDR1 and CDR2 (germline): MNHEY, SMNVEV (reference sequence). The CDR3 sequence: CASSLPGQGLRVAFF.

The J gene is TRBJ2-1, the V gene TRBV10-1; TCRdb's D call of TRBD2 is untestable without DNA. The CDR3 consists of 18 residues. Per germline, CDR1 WNHNN and CDR2 SYGVQD (reference sequence). The CDR3 region is CASSDGLAGGRSYNEQFF.

The chain joins TRBV6-1 to TRBJ1-2. The germline V gene encodes CDR1 MNHNS and CDR2 SASEGT. The CDR3 loop spans 14 amino acids. CDR3 residues: CASSPGGVGYGYTF.

This CDR3 reads CSARGRGGGNTDTQYF. The J gene is TRBJ2-3, the V gene TRBV20-1; TCRdb gives TRBD2 as the D gene, but with no DNA this cannot be confirmed. This CDR3 has 16 amino acids. Germline V gene sequence: CDR1 DFQATT, CDR2 SNEGSKA (reference sequence).

The CDR3 loop reads CASSQDPGRKADTQYF. The chain combines TRBV4-2 with TRBJ2-3. CDR1 is LGHNA, CDR2 YNFKEQ, per germline. The CDR3 runs to 16 residues.